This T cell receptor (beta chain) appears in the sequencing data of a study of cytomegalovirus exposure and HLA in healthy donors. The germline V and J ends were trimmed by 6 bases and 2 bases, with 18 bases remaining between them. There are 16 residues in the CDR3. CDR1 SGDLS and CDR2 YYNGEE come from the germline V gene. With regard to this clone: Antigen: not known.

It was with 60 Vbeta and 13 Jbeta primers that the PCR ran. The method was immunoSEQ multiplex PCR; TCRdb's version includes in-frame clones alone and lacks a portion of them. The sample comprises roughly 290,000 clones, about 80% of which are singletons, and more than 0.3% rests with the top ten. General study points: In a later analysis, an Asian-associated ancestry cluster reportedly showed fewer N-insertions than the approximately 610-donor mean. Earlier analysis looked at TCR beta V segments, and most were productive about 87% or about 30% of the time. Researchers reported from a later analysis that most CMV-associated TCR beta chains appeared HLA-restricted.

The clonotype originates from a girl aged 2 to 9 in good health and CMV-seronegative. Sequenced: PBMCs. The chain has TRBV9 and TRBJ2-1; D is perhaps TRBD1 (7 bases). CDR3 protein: CASTLGGGETYNEQFF. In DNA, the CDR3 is TGTGCCAGCACCCTAGGGGGCGGGGAAACCTACAATGAGCAGTTCTTC.